This is a list of T cell receptor beta chains from one sample in a study of regulatory T cells in long-lasting Graves disease. In TCRdb, the multiplex PCR reads were re-called with MiXCR into one record per CDR3 protein. This table holds 600,000 to 800,000 distinct CDR3 sequences, approximately 31% found once. The specimen was peripheral blood mononuclear cells (PBMCs), collected when the disease was refractory, from a patient treated with antithyroid drugs. These receptors originate from a female donor with Graves disease. Each CDR3 is given with its conserved first and last residue. The order of the fields is CDR3 DNA, CDR3 protein, clone size, D gene, J gene, V gene, CDR3 length. A D gene is named only where the DNA matches it firmly. The size of a clone is reported for some rows only, either as once, few or many, or as a class for expanded clones.

cdr3_nt: TGCAGTGCTAGACCTAAGGGACAGGCGATTAATGAAAAACTGTTTTTT
cdr3_aa: CSARPKGQAINEKLFF
clone_size: few
d_call: TRBD1
j_call: TRBJ1-4
v_call: TRBV20-1
cdr3_length: 16

cdr3_nt: TGTGCCAGCAGTTCCCCGGGACTATATGATCGTGAGCAGTTCTTC
cdr3_aa: CASSSPGLYDREQFF
clone_size: .
d_call: TRBD2
j_call: TRBJ2-1
v_call: TRBV2
cdr3_length: 15

cdr3_nt: TGTGCCAGCAGCTCCGGACTCCAGTCCAATGAGCAGTTCTTC
cdr3_aa: CASSSGLQSNEQFF
clone_size: few
d_call: .
j_call: TRBJ2-1
v_call: TRBV12-3/TRBV12-4
cdr3_length: 14

cdr3_nt: TGCAGCGTTGACACAGGACCGGGAGGCTACACCTTC
cdr3_aa: CSVDTGPGGYTF
clone_size: few
d_call: .
j_call: TRBJ1-2
v_call: TRBV29-1
cdr3_length: 12

cdr3_nt: TGTGCCAGTAGTCTGGGCCATGGCTATGGCTACACCTTC
cdr3_aa: CASSLGHGYGYTF
clone_size: .
d_call: .
j_call: TRBJ1-2
v_call: TRBV12-3/TRBV12-4
cdr3_length: 13

cdr3_nt: TGTGCCAGCAGGGGGACAGGGATTGTGACTGAAGCTTTCTTT
cdr3_aa: CASRGTGIVTEAFF
clone_size: few
d_call: TRBD1
j_call: TRBJ1-1
v_call: TRBV7-9
cdr3_length: 14

cdr3_nt: TGTGCCAGCAGTAATCGCGGGGAGCTGTTTTTT
cdr3_aa: CASSNRGELFF
clone_size: few
d_call: .
j_call: TRBJ2-2
v_call: TRBV5-1
cdr3_length: 11

cdr3_nt: TGTGCCAGCAGCTTGGACGTGACAGGGGGATGGGAGCAGTACTTC
cdr3_aa: CASSLDVTGGWEQYF
clone_size: once
d_call: TRBD1
j_call: TRBJ2-7
v_call: TRBV5-6
cdr3_length: 15

cdr3_nt: TGTGCCAGCAGGCCCCGAGAGGGGGATAGCAATCAGCCCCAGCATTTT
cdr3_aa: CASRPREGDSNQPQHF
clone_size: many
d_call: .
j_call: TRBJ1-5
v_call: TRBV2
cdr3_length: 16

cdr3_nt: TGCAGTGCTAACCGACAGGGAAACTATGGCTACACCTTC
cdr3_aa: CSANRQGNYGYTF
clone_size: .
d_call: TRBD1
j_call: TRBJ1-2
v_call: TRBV20-1
cdr3_length: 13

cdr3_nt: TGCGCCAGCAGCCAGGGACAGGGAGTTTCACCCCTCCACTTT
cdr3_aa: CASSQGQGVSPLHF
clone_size: few
d_call: TRBD1
j_call: TRBJ1-6
v_call: TRBV4-1
cdr3_length: 14

cdr3_nt: TGTGCCAGCGCCTCGGTGGTTCTACTAGCCAAAAACATTCAGTACTTC
cdr3_aa: CASASVVLLAKNIQYF
clone_size: .
d_call: .
j_call: TRBJ2-4
v_call: TRBV28
cdr3_length: 16

cdr3_nt: TGCGCCAGCACAATGGAAGGGGGCGCTCACTATGGCTACACCTTC
cdr3_aa: CASTMEGGAHYGYTF
clone_size: .
d_call: TRBD1
j_call: TRBJ1-2
v_call: TRBV5-1
cdr3_length: 15

cdr3_nt: TGCAGTGCTAGTCTGGGCGACTATGGCTACACCTTC
cdr3_aa: CSASLGDYGYTF
clone_size: few
d_call: .
j_call: TRBJ1-2
v_call: TRBV20-1
cdr3_length: 12

cdr3_nt: TGTGCCAGCAGTTTAGTGGCAGGGGGCACCGGGGAGCTGTTTTTT
cdr3_aa: CASSLVAGGTGELFF
clone_size: many
d_call: TRBD1
j_call: TRBJ2-2
v_call: TRBV12-3/TRBV12-4
cdr3_length: 15

cdr3_nt: TGTGCCAGCCTTTATTCGTTTAGGACTGAAGCTTTCTTT
cdr3_aa: CASLYSFRTEAFF
clone_size: .
d_call: .
j_call: TRBJ1-1
v_call: TRBV6-1
cdr3_length: 13

cdr3_nt: TGTGCCAGCAGTTTCCCGAAGTCCCTCTTCTATGGCTACACCTTC
cdr3_aa: CASSFPKSLFYGYTF
clone_size: many
d_call: .
j_call: TRBJ1-2
v_call: TRBV12-3/TRBV12-4
cdr3_length: 15

cdr3_nt: TGTGCCAGTAGTATAGGCAGGGGGGACAGAGAAGCTCAGCCCCAGCATTTT
cdr3_aa: CASSIGRGDREAQPQHF
clone_size: few
d_call: TRBD1
j_call: TRBJ1-5
v_call: TRBV19
cdr3_length: 17

cdr3_nt: TGTGCCAGCAGTGCAAGCCTGGGGACTGAAGCTTTCTTT
cdr3_aa: CASSASLGTEAFF
clone_size: many
d_call: .
j_call: TRBJ1-1
v_call: TRBV2
cdr3_length: 13

cdr3_nt: TGCAGTGCCCCAGACCGCGCCGGCGACGAGCAGTACTTC
cdr3_aa: CSAPDRAGDEQYF
clone_size: many
d_call: .
j_call: TRBJ2-7
v_call: TRBV20-1
cdr3_length: 13

cdr3_nt: TGCAGTGCTAGAGACGGATCGTATGAGGAGACCCAGTACTTC
cdr3_aa: CSARDGSYEETQYF
clone_size: .
d_call: .
j_call: TRBJ2-5
v_call: TRBV20-1
cdr3_length: 14

cdr3_nt: TGCAGTGCTCCAGAGCTGGAGCTCTCCGAGCAGTACTTC
cdr3_aa: CSAPELELSEQYF
clone_size: few
d_call: .
j_call: TRBJ2-7
v_call: TRBV20-1
cdr3_length: 13

cdr3_nt: TGTGCCAGCAGTTCACGCGAGGGGCTTATTGGCTACACCTTC
cdr3_aa: CASSSREGLIGYTF
clone_size: few
d_call: .
j_call: TRBJ1-2
v_call: TRBV6-2/TRBV6-3
cdr3_length: 14

cdr3_nt: TGTGCCACCAGCAGATTATGGACTGAAGCTTTCTTT
cdr3_aa: CATSRLWTEAFF
clone_size: .
d_call: .
j_call: TRBJ1-1
v_call: TRBV15
cdr3_length: 12

cdr3_nt: TGTGCCAGCAGCCCCGGCTCCGGGACAAACAGCAATCAGCCCCAGCATTTT
cdr3_aa: CASSPGSGTNSNQPQHF
clone_size: .
d_call: .
j_call: TRBJ1-5
v_call: TRBV28
cdr3_length: 17

cdr3_nt: TGTGCCAGCAGCTTCGACCTCGGACTAGCGGGAGGGAATTCCTACGAGCAGTACTTC
cdr3_aa: CASSFDLGLAGGNSYEQYF
clone_size: few
d_call: TRBD2
j_call: TRBJ2-7
v_call: TRBV11-2
cdr3_length: 19

cdr3_nt: TGTGCCAGCAGTGCCCGACAGGGCTACGAGCAGTACTTC
cdr3_aa: CASSARQGYEQYF
clone_size: few
d_call: TRBD1
j_call: TRBJ2-7
v_call: TRBV12-3/TRBV12-4
cdr3_length: 13

cdr3_nt: TGCAGCGTTGGCAGGGACAATCAGCCCCAGCATTTT
cdr3_aa: CSVGRDNQPQHF
clone_size: .
d_call: .
j_call: TRBJ1-5
v_call: TRBV29-1
cdr3_length: 12

cdr3_nt: TGCAGCGTTGTGGTTGGCGGTGGCGAGCAGTACTTC
cdr3_aa: CSVVVGGGEQYF
clone_size: .
d_call: .
j_call: TRBJ2-7
v_call: TRBV29-1
cdr3_length: 12

cdr3_nt: TGTGCCAGCAGTGAAGGGATGGGGGGCGGCAATCAGCCCCAGCATTTT
cdr3_aa: CASSEGMGGGNQPQHF
clone_size: few
d_call: .
j_call: TRBJ1-5
v_call: TRBV25-1
cdr3_length: 16

cdr3_nt: TGTGCCTGGACAACCTCTTACAGGGGGCTTAACTATGGCTACGCCTTC
cdr3_aa: CAWTTSYRGLNYGYAF
clone_size: .
d_call: TRBD1
j_call: TRBJ1-2
v_call: TRBV30
cdr3_length: 16

cdr3_nt: TGCAGTGCTAATTTACAGCCGAGTACTGAAGCTTTCTTT
cdr3_aa: CSANLQPSTEAFF
clone_size: few
d_call: .
j_call: TRBJ1-1
v_call: TRBV20-1
cdr3_length: 13

cdr3_nt: TGTGCCAGCAGGACAAACAGTGCCGGGGAGCTGTTTTTT
cdr3_aa: CASRTNSAGELFF
clone_size: many
d_call: .
j_call: TRBJ2-2
v_call: TRBV2
cdr3_length: 13

cdr3_nt: TGTGCCAGCAGTGACCCCTCCGGGACCCCTAATGAAAAACTGTTTTTT
cdr3_aa: CASSDPSGTPNEKLFF
clone_size: few
d_call: .
j_call: TRBJ1-4
v_call: TRBV6-1
cdr3_length: 16

cdr3_nt: TGTGCCAGCTCCGGGACAGGGGGCGTTAGCAATCAGCCCCAGCATTTT
cdr3_aa: CASSGTGGVSNQPQHF
clone_size: many
d_call: TRBD1
j_call: TRBJ1-5
v_call: TRBV2
cdr3_length: 16

cdr3_nt: TGCGCCAGCACCGTATTCGGGGAGAACACTGAAGCTTTCTTT
cdr3_aa: CASTVFGENTEAFF
clone_size: few
d_call: .
j_call: TRBJ1-1
v_call: TRBV5-1
cdr3_length: 14

cdr3_nt: TGTGCCAGCAGCTTAGGAGGCAGATCCTTGGGTCGGTACTTC
cdr3_aa: CASSLGGRSLGRYF
clone_size: many
d_call: .
j_call: TRBJ2-7
v_call: TRBV2
cdr3_length: 14

cdr3_nt: TGTGCCAGCAGGGGGGACACAAACTACGAGCAGTACTTC
cdr3_aa: CASRGDTNYEQYF
clone_size: .
d_call: .
j_call: TRBJ2-7
v_call: TRBV12-3/TRBV12-4
cdr3_length: 13

cdr3_nt: TGTGCCAGCTCACCCCAACACTTGAACACTGAAGCTTTCTTT
cdr3_aa: CASSPQHLNTEAFF
clone_size: .
d_call: .
j_call: TRBJ1-1
v_call: TRBV18
cdr3_length: 14

cdr3_nt: TGTGCCAGCAGCTTACCAGGGACGGTCTCCTACGAGCAGTACTTC
cdr3_aa: CASSLPGTVSYEQYF
clone_size: .
d_call: .
j_call: TRBJ2-7
v_call: TRBV7-8
cdr3_length: 15

cdr3_nt: TGTGCCAGCAGTCCCGGGACTAGCGGATACATTCAGTACTTC
cdr3_aa: CASSPGTSGYIQYF
clone_size: few
d_call: TRBD2
j_call: TRBJ2-4
v_call: TRBV27
cdr3_length: 14

cdr3_nt: TGTGCCAGCAGCCCCATAGCGGGAGGGAACTCCTACGAGCAGTACTTC
cdr3_aa: CASSPIAGGNSYEQYF
clone_size: few
d_call: TRBD2
j_call: TRBJ2-7
v_call: TRBV11-2
cdr3_length: 16

cdr3_nt: TGTGCCAGCAGTCCGACGACAGTTTCACCCCTCCACTTT
cdr3_aa: CASSPTTVSPLHF
clone_size: many
d_call: .
j_call: TRBJ1-6
v_call: TRBV12-3/TRBV12-4
cdr3_length: 13

cdr3_nt: TGTGCCAGCAGCTTAGATATCCTAGCCTACGAGCAGTACTTC
cdr3_aa: CASSLDILAYEQYF
clone_size: .
d_call: .
j_call: TRBJ2-7
v_call: TRBV7-6
cdr3_length: 14

cdr3_nt: TGTGCCAGCAGTGAAGTGGTCCATAATGAAAAACTGTTTTTT
cdr3_aa: CASSEVVHNEKLFF
clone_size: few
d_call: .
j_call: TRBJ1-4
v_call: TRBV6-1
cdr3_length: 14

cdr3_nt: TGTGCCAGCAGTTACCTGACAGGGGAGCCCGGGGAGCTGTTTTTT
cdr3_aa: CASSYLTGEPGELFF
clone_size: few
d_call: TRBD1
j_call: TRBJ2-2
v_call: TRBV6-5
cdr3_length: 15

cdr3_nt: TGCGCCAGCAGCTTGGCACAGGGCGGCGGCGAGCAGTACTTC
cdr3_aa: CASSLAQGGGEQYF
clone_size: few
d_call: .
j_call: TRBJ2-7
v_call: TRBV5-1
cdr3_length: 14

cdr3_nt: TGTGCCAGCTCACCCCGGACAGGGGAGGGCGAAAAACTGTTTTTT
cdr3_aa: CASSPRTGEGEKLFF
clone_size: few
d_call: TRBD1
j_call: TRBJ1-4
v_call: TRBV18
cdr3_length: 15

cdr3_nt: TGTGCCAGTACCGCGACAGGGGAGAACACTGAAGCTTTCTTT
cdr3_aa: CASTATGENTEAFF
clone_size: .
d_call: TRBD1
j_call: TRBJ1-1
v_call: TRBV19
cdr3_length: 14

cdr3_nt: TGTGCCATCTGGACCGACCCTGGAAACACCATATATTTT
cdr3_aa: CAIWTDPGNTIYF
clone_size: .
d_call: .
j_call: TRBJ1-3
v_call: TRBV2
cdr3_length: 13

cdr3_nt: TGCGCCAGCAGCTTGACGACTAGCGGGACCGGGGGGCTGTTTTTT
cdr3_aa: CASSLTTSGTGGLFF
clone_size: .
d_call: TRBD2
j_call: TRBJ2-2
v_call: TRBV5-1
cdr3_length: 15

cdr3_nt: TGCAGCGCACTATCAGCAACTAATGAAAAACTGTTTTTT
cdr3_aa: CSALSATNEKLFF
clone_size: once
d_call: .
j_call: TRBJ1-4
v_call: TRBV29-1
cdr3_length: 13

cdr3_nt: TGCAGTGCTACTGAGTGGGGCACCGGGGAGCTGTTTTTT
cdr3_aa: CSATEWGTGELFF
clone_size: few
d_call: .
j_call: TRBJ2-2
v_call: TRBV20-1
cdr3_length: 13

cdr3_nt: TGCAGCGTTTCCCCACAGACACCAACCTACGAGCAGTACTTC
cdr3_aa: CSVSPQTPTYEQYF
clone_size: .
d_call: .
j_call: TRBJ2-7
v_call: TRBV29-1
cdr3_length: 14

cdr3_nt: TGTGCCAGCAACATAGGGGGGTTAACCTATAATTCACCCCTCCACTTT
cdr3_aa: CASNIGGLTYNSPLHF
clone_size: .
d_call: .
j_call: TRBJ1-6
v_call: TRBV11-2
cdr3_length: 16